One sample yielded the 3 T cell receptor beta chains listed below, sequenced in a study of post-analysis software for immune sequencing data. Antigens of these TCRs are unknown. Points from the study as a whole: Roughly 5 TRBV segments (TRBV5-6, TRBV5-1 and TRBV20-1 among them) occurred more frequently in patients than in controls.

TCR beta libraries were prepared from cDNA with unique molecular identifiers. Each CDR3 protein is one row after TCRdb ran MiXCR on the PCR reads. The table has under 900,000 distinct CDR3 sequences, roughly 50% seen once. Material: blood. These receptor sequences come from a girl aged 10-17 years with multiple sclerosis.

The V call is TRBV29-1, the J call TRBJ2-5, with 9 bases matching TRBD2. This CDR3 is 15 amino acids long. Trimming cost V 7 bases and J 4 bases; bases outside gene matches: 13. Germline V gene sequence: CDR1 SQVTM, CDR2 ANQGSEA. The CDR3: CSARRLAGRTETQYF. The CDR3 region has the DNA TGCAGCGCTCGTAGGCTAGCGGGAAGGACAGAGACCCAGTACTTC.

This chain's CDR3 is CAISFTGGGEQFF. The CDR3 coding sequence is TGTGCCATCAGTTTCACAGGGGGCGGTGAGCAGTTCTTC. The chain recombines TRBV10-3 with TRBJ2-1; 9 nucleotides agree with TRBD1. V gave up 5 bases and J gave up 9 bases; unmatched junction bases: 5. CDR1 and CDR2 from the germline V gene are ENHRY and SYGVKD. The CDR3 runs to 13 residues.

This rearrangement joins TRBV12-3 or TRBV12-4 to TRBJ2-1; the D is unclear. This CDR3 region has 11 residues. V was clipped by 5 bases and J by 9 bases, with 8 bases between them. CDR3 DNA: TGTGCCAGCAGTGACCCCAGTGAGCAGTTCTTC. Encoded protein: CASSDPSEQFF.